This TCR beta chain is from a study of beta chain features in type 1 diabetes listed by TCRdb under 2018. Concerning the study at large: Mean age, gender distribution, total cell number and subset yield did not differ between patients and healthy donors. The study compared the TCRB repertoires of sorted circulating CD4+ T cell subsets in recently diagnosed type 1 diabetes patients with those in matched healthy donors. A total of roughly 98,000,000 sorted cells were examined across all samples, and a strong correlation was observed between cell number per subset and RNA yield. Naive and central memory subsets were obtained from all 30 or so donors, but regulatory and stem cell-like memory subsets were isolated from only 8 patients and roughly 8 healthy donors.

The entire isolated RNA was reverse transcribed using the High Capacity cDNA Reverse Transcription Kit, and thus expressed TCRB transcripts were sequenced. Deep immunoSEQ sequencing was applied to naive, central memory and regulatory T cell samples, giving an average of about 3.6 million total reads per sample. After sorted cells were lysed in RLT buffer, RNA was extracted with DNase-treated RNeasy Micro or Mini kits, with the choice depending on cell number. To prevent cross-contamination, every cell subset was processed on its own, while patient and healthy donor samples were processed together. The immunoSEQ multiplex PCR was used to amplify TCRB sequences from cDNA, yielding 87-bp fragments that span the CDR3 region. Sequencing of the amplicons was performed on the Illumina HiSeq platform. The paper's data handling went like this. Synthetic template baselines were used to correct PCR bias computationally, reads within Hamming distance 2 were collapsed, and singletons that could not be merged were discarded. Reads were aligned against IMGT to assign V, D and J genes, CDR3 length and insertions or deletions at six rearrangement sites. Within each subset, clonotype counts were normalized to sorted cell number, after which true diversity and Gini coefficients were computed with the tcR R package. The overlap coefficient, calculated on TCRB nucleotide sequences, was used to quantify repertoire sharing. Here the immuneACCESS table is served through TCRdb, limited to in-frame sequences with V and J called. Missing clones are a known gap in these copies; in checked studies unresolved V genes cover under half, and the rest lacks a known reason. V and J calls and clone size are as listed in that table; D and trimming were resolved from the DNA. A total of 52,000 or so clones appear in this sample, around 56% of them only once. The top ten constitute 2.6% of the sample.

Each donor gave one peripheral blood draw, roughly 120 mL on average, collected into heparinised tubes. A BD FACSAria II and a panel including CD45RO, CCR7, CD25, CD127, CD95 and CD27 were used to sort naive, central memory, regulatory and stem cell-like memory CD4+ T cells. Purity was above 95% for every sorted population. PBMCs were isolated immediately by Lymphoprep density gradient centrifugation and stained directly without culture. So that batch effects would be minimized, each experiment stained and sorted samples in pairs, pairing one healthy donor with one patient. Turning to this clone: This receptor's antigen is unknown. Per-base quality was not reported, and no clone a single base away is much larger than it.

Results the study describes overall, beyond this receptor: The naive, central memory and regulatory TCRB repertoires appeared to resemble one another more closely among patients than among healthy donors. Shorter templates might be favored by PCR, yet because patient and control samples were amplified and corrected together, any such skew would affect both groups equally. Because cDNA was sequenced instead of genomic DNA, activated cells with high expression could be over-represented, although the groups did not differ in activation or CD3 levels. Type 1 diabetes patients showed a moderate but significant shortening of TCRB CDR3 length in all four CD4+ subsets. At VDJ recombination sites, type 1 diabetes patients had fewer insertions and more deleted nucleotides, which implies abnormalities in thymic rearrangement. HLA sub-analyses involved small numbers of individuals, so any influence of HLA type on TCRB rearrangement remained unresolved.

The source material was Tregs from blood. This specimen's cell subset or site label, interpreted: regulatory CD4+ T cells. The sequence was collected from a woman in her forties with type 1 diabetes.

The CDR3 corresponds to CATSRQGPGTGELFF. In nucleotides, the sequence is TGTGCCACGTCCCGACAGGGGCCAGGCACCGGGGAGCTGTTTTTT. The sequence is built from TRBV19 and TRBJ2-2; the central 8 bases match TRBD1. The CDR1 and CDR2 encoded by the germline V gene (reference sequence) are LNHDA and SQIVND. The V end gives up 10 bases and the J end 4 bases, leaving 11 bases in the junction not matched to a gene. The CDR3 contains 15 residues, cysteine and phenylalanine counted. The sequence is cut down to CDR3 DNA, 45 bases in frame from base 1.